What follows describes a single TCR beta chain. This specimen belongs to a study of blood T cell repertoires in COVID-19. Germline CDR1 SNHLY, CDR2 FYNNEI. This CDR3 region has 13 residues. Trimming cost V 8 bases and J 0 bases, with 10 bases left between them. Profiling relied on immunoSEQ multiplex PCR, and the TCRdb table lists in-frame clones only, not all of them. The sample records nearly 250,000 clones, 85% to 90% being singletons. This chain links TRBV2 with TRBJ1-1, with D tentatively TRBD1 (6 bases). The sequence was collected from a man over 45 who had been exposed to COVID-19. Sequencing was done on a sample of PBMCs or T cells enriched from blood (not recorded which). Here the CDR3 reads CASRTGLNTEAFF. The CDR3 bases are TGTGCCAGCCGTACAGGGTTGAACACTGAAGCTTTCTTT.